This T cell receptor (beta chain) originates from a study of cytomegalovirus exposure and HLA in healthy donors. Study observations and caveats: The study put 150 to 200 TCR beta chains on its list as cytomegalovirus-associated. The likely origin of a cluster of highly shared sequence variants was a sequencing artifact.

Germline V gene sequence: CDR1 SEHNR, CDR2 FQNEAQ (reference sequence). Trimming shortened V by 5 bases and J by 2 bases, and 13 bases separated the two germline ends. CDR3 length equals 14 residues. This PCR relied on a set of 60 Vbeta primers and 13 Jbeta primers. Produced via immunoSEQ multiplex PCR; TCRdb's table is partial and in-frame only. This table holds over 200,000 clones. On this clone: Its antigen remains unidentified.

The sequence derives from a woman aged 25 to 39 in good health and CMV-seropositive. Sequencing was done on a sample of PBMCs. This chain connects TRBV7-9 to TRBJ2-7; tentatively, D is TRBD2 (6 bases). For the CDR3, the DNA is TGTGCCAGCAGCCCCCGGACGGGGGCCTACGAGCAGTACTTC. Its translation is CASSPRTGAYEQYF.